A selection of T cell receptor beta chains follows, all from one sample in a study of radiotherapy plus CTLA-4 blockade in lung cancer. Clones were read by immunoSEQ multiplex PCR, and TCRdb kept only the in-frame ones, dropping some. The repertoire consists of some 62,000 clones, with roughly 80% occurring once and the leading ten covering around 4.8%. The starting material was peripheral blood, obtained from a patient treated with radiotherapy plus ipilimumab. These receptors came from a human donor with non-small cell lung cancer who had a complete response to radiotherapy plus ipilimumab. Each CDR3 is given with its conserved first and last residue. Fields, in order: V gene, J gene, clone size, D gene, CDR3 DNA, CDR3 protein. The D gene is left open where the match is weak. Some rows mark clone size as missing; the rest say once, few, many or name a class of expanded clone.

TRBV30,TRBJ2-1,NA,TRBD1,TGTGCCTGGAGTGTCCCCGGGACAGCCTACAATGAGCAGTTCTTC,CAWSVPGTAYNEQFF
TRBV18,TRBJ2-2,NA,TRBD2,TGTGCCAGCTCACCGGCGGTAGCGGGAGAAACCGGGGAGCTGTTTTTT,CASSPAVAGETGELFF
TRBV18,TRBJ2-5,NA,TRBD1,TGTGCCAGCTCACTAGGGACAGAAGAGACCCAGTACTTC,CASSLGTEETQYF
TRBV12-5,TRBJ2-3,NA,NA,TGTGCTAGTGGCTCGTCAGGGCGCACAGATACGCAGTATTTT,CASGSSGRTDTQYF
TRBV29-1,TRBJ2-3,NA,NA,TGCAGCTCCTGGCCTAGCGCCGATACGAAGTATTTT,CSSWPSADTKYF
TRBV19,TRBJ2-3,NA,TRBD2,TGTGCCAGTAGTTCCGGGACTAGCGTGTCTAGCACAGATACGCAGTATTTT,CASSSGTSVSSTDTQYF
TRBV7-9,TRBJ2-1,NA,NA,TGTGCCAGCAGCCCAGCCCCCGGGTTTGGGTTCTTC,CASSPAPGFGFF
TRBV10-3,TRBJ2-5,once,NA,TGTGCCACCAATTCCGGGGGGCTCGGGGAGACCCAGTACTTC,CATNSGGLGETQYF
TRBV6-1,TRBJ2-5,NA,NA,TGTGCCAGCAGTGCTTACACCCAAGAGACCCAGTACTTC,CASSAYTQETQYF
TRBV27,TRBJ2-1,NA,NA,TGTGCCAGCAGTTTGGACATCTTGGGAGGTCTGACAAACAATGAGCAGTTCTTC,CASSLDILGGLTNNEQFF
TRBV7-8,TRBJ2-7,NA,NA,TGTGCCAGCAGCTTAGATCGGGTTGAGAACGAGCAGTACTTC,CASSLDRVENEQYF
TRBV20-1,TRBJ2-3,NA,NA,TGCAGTGCAATACAGCGAGATACGCAGTATTTT,CSAIQRDTQYF
TRBV6-5,TRBJ1-2,once,NA,TGTGCCAGCAGTTACTCCCGAACAGGCTACTATGGCTACACCTTC,CASSYSRTGYYGYTF
TRBV19,TRBJ2-5,few,TRBD2,TGTGCCAGTAGTAGATTTAGTCTAGCGGGAGGGGTTGAGACCCAGTACTTC,CASSRFSLAGGVETQYF
TRBV6-1,TRBJ2-3,NA,NA,TGTGCCAGCAGTGTAGACAGGGTAGCGGAAGATACGCAGTATTTT,CASSVDRVAEDTQYF
TRBV27,TRBJ2-2,NA,NA,TGTGCCAGCAGTTTCAACACCGGGGAGCTGTTTTTT,CASSFNTGELFF
TRBV9,TRBJ2-1,NA,NA,TGTGCCAGCAGCGCCACCCTCTGGGATCCTAATGAGCAGTTCTTC,CASSATLWDPNEQFF
TRBV7-2,TRBJ2-1,NA,TRBD1,TGTGCCAGCAGCTTAGTTAGGAGCTGGGACAGGGGAAATGAGCAGTTCTTC,CASSLVRSWDRGNEQFF
TRBV5-8,TRBJ1-4,NA,NA,TGTGCCAGCAGTGAACAGGCGACTCGGTTTTTT,CASSEQATRFF
TRBV11-2,TRBJ2-2,once,TRBD2,TGTGCCAGTAGGCGGGAGATCACCGGGGAGCTGTTTTTT,CASRREITGELFF
TRBV7-9,TRBJ2-1,NA,TRBD1,TGTGCCAGCAGCTTAGTCAGGACAGGGGGCCATGAGCAGTTCTTC,CASSLVRTGGHEQFF
TRBV7-9,TRBJ2-2,NA,NA,TGTGCCAGCTCCTCGGGTCTAGGTGTGGAGCTGTTTTTT,CASSSGLGVELFF
TRBV7-9,TRBJ2-3,once,NA,TGTGCCAGCAGCTTAGCTGGCACGACAGATACGCAGTATTTT,CASSLAGTTDTQYF
TRBV18,TRBJ2-2,NA,NA,TGTGCCAGCTCACCTTCGAACACCGGGGAGCTGTTTTTT,CASSPSNTGELFF
TRBV18,TRBJ1-5,few,NA,TGTGCCAGCTCACGGATCCTGAACCAGCCCCAGCATTTT,CASSRILNQPQHF
TRBV10-1,TRBJ2-3,NA,NA,TGCGCCAGCAGTGTTCGATCTGGCCGGCACACAGATACGCAGTATTTT,CASSVRSGRHTDTQYF
TRBV5-6,TRBJ1-2,NA,NA,TGTGCCAGCAGCTTGGGGGAAGGCTACACCTTC,CASSLGEGYTF
TRBV19,TRBJ1-2,few,NA,TGTGCCAGCAGCTCCGGGGGATCCCTTGGAGGCTACACCTTC,CASSSGGSLGGYTF
TRBV11-3,TRBJ1-1,NA,NA,TGTGCCAGCAGCCCGTACAGGGAAATGAACACTGAAGCTTTCTTT,CASSPYREMNTEAFF
TRBV18,TRBJ2-2,once,TRBD2,TGTGCCAGCTCACCACCCCATGTGACTAGCCTACTTGGGGAGCTGTTTTTT,CASSPPHVTSLLGELFF
TRBV4-1,TRBJ2-2,once,NA,TGCGCCAGCAGCTCTGGGGCAAGTCGTACGAACACCGGGGAGCTGTTTTTT,CASSSGASRTNTGELFF
TRBV7-2,TRBJ2-3,once,NA,TGTGCCAGCCGCGAAAATAATAGGGGGGATACGCAGTATTTT,CASRENNRGDTQYF
TRBV5-4,TRBJ1-4,NA,NA,TGTGCCAGCAGCTCAACACGGACAACTAATGAAAAACTGTTTTTT,CASSSTRTTNEKLFF
TRBV5-4,TRBJ2-7,once,TRBD2,TGTGCCAGCAGCGCCGGGGGGGGTTCCTACGAGCAGTACTTC,CASSAGGGSYEQYF
TRBV18,TRBJ1-2,NA,NA,TGTGCCAGCTCACTACAGCCAGGGCCGTTAGGCTATGGCTACACCTTC,CASSLQPGPLGYGYTF
TRBV18,TRBJ1-5,NA,NA,TGTGCCAGCTCACCACTAGAAACACCCCGCGGGGCCCAGCATTTT,CASSPLETPRGAQHF
TRBV10-3,TRBJ2-1,NA,TRBD2,TGTGCCATCAGTGTTGGCGGGAGCGGGAACAATGAGCAGTTCTTC,CAISVGGSGNNEQFF
TRBV2,TRBJ1-1,NA,NA,TGTGCCAGCAGTGAAGCAGGGACCATGAACACTGAAGCTTTCTTT,CASSEAGTMNTEAFF